This T cell receptor (beta chain) was retrieved from a study of blood T cell repertoires in COVID-19. Study details: PBMCs, B-cell-depleted T cells, or T cells provided the cDNA or gDNA that made up the material.

Clones were sequenced by immunoSEQ multiplex PCR, and TCRdb holds only the in-frame ones, with some missing. The repertoire holds approximately 210,000 clones, with about 88% as singletons. Germline CDR1 and CDR2: LNHDA and SQIVND (reference sequence). This CDR3 has 15 amino acids. Trimming removed 0 bases at V and 9 bases at J, with 15 bases between. Specimen: peripheral blood. The receptor's source is a man aged 40-49 years with active or convalescent COVID-19. The chain couples TRBV19 to TRBJ1-5; no definite D call. The DNA for the CDR3 is TGTGCCAGTAGTATAGATCGAGGCCGCACAAGGCCCCAGCATTTT. Translated, it gives CASSIDRGRTRPQHF.